The following is a T cell receptor (beta chain) sequence with its context. Its antigen is undetermined. The data originate from a study of T cell repertoires in cytomegalovirus infection. Study-wide context: Matching HLA type and CMV infection were both indicated by public TCR beta signatures. The study, taken as a whole, reports: CMV-specific TCR beta clonotypes restricted by HLA-C dominated the ex vivo response.

In TCRdb, the reads were re-called with MiXCR into one record per CDR3 protein. The sample shows 600,000 to 800,000 distinct CDR3 sequences, roughly 26% of them seen only once. V lost 3 bases and J lost 0; bases outside the gene matches: 12. The germline gives CDR1 MGHRA, CDR2 YSYEKL. This CDR3 has 19 residues. This TCR derives from a human donor in good health (CMV status not recorded). Some clones in this sample may be carry-over from other donors' samples. The specimen was CD8+ T cells from PBMCs. The genes are TRBV4-1 and TRBJ2-5; 11 bases map to TRBD2. Here the CDR3 reads CASSHPLAGDPTDQETQYF. The CDR3 DNA is TGCGCCAGCAGCCATCCACTAGCGGGGGACCCGACCGACCAAGAGACCCAGTACTTC.